In its sample, the clone carrying this T cell receptor (beta chain) was seen many times. Molecular barcoding with unique molecular identifiers was used for the TCRbeta library. Using its own MiXCR run on the PCR reads, TCRdb lists one record per CDR3 protein. Found here are approximately 640,000 distinct CDR3 sequences, approximately 15% of them singletons; the top ten hold over 0.95%. V lost 4 bases and J lost 8, with 11 bases in between. The length of the CDR3 is 12 residues. Germline loops: CDR1 SQVTM, CDR2 ANQGSEA. This sample is part of a study of T-cell reconstitution after alpha-beta-depleted transplantation in children.

The genes are TRBV29-1 and TRBJ2-2, with D perhaps given as TRBD1 or TRBD2 (5 bases each). The TCR was taken from a human donor who donated a stem cell graft to a child with acute myeloid leukemia. The material sequenced was PBMCs from the stem cell graft donor, taken from the stem cell graft. CDR3: CSVVEGTGELFF. The CDR3 DNA reads as TGCAGCGTTGTTGAGGGGACGGGGGAGCTGTTTTTT.